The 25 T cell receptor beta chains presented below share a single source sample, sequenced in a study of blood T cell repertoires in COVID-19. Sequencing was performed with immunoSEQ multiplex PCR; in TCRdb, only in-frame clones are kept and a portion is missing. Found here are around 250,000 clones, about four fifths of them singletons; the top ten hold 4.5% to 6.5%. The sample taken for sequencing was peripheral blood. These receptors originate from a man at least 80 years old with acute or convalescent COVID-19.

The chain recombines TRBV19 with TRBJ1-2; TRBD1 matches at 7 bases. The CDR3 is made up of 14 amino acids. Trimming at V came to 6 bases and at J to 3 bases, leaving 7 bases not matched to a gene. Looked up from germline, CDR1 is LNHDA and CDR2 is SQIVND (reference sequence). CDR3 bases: TGTGCCAGTAGACGCGAGGGGGCGGACTATGGCTACACCTTC. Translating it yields CASRREGADYGYTF.

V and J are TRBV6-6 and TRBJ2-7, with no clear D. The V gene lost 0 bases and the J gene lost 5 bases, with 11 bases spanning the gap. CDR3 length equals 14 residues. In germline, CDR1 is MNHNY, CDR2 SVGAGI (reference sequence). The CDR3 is CASSYSPWSNEQYF. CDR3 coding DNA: TGTGCCAGCAGTTACTCGCCCTGGAGCAACGAGCAGTACTTC.

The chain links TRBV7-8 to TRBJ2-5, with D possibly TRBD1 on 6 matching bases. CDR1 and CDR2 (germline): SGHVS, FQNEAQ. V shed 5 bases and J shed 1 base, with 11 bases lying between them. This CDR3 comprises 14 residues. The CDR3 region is CASSLGTTQETQYF. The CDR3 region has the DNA TGTGCCAGCAGCCTCGGGACAACCCAAGAGACCCAGTACTTC.

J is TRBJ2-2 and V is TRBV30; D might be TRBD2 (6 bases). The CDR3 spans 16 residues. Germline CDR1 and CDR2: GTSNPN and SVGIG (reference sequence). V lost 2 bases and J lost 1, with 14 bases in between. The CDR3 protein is CAWSRTGTRNTGELFF. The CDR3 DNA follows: TGTGCCTGGAGTCGAACCGGGACTCGGAACACCGGGGAGCTGTTTTTT.

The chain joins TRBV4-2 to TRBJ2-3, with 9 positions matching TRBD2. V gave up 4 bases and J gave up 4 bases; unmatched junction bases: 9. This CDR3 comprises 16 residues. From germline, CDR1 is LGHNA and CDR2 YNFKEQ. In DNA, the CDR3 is TGTGCCAGCAGCCTCCGACTAGCGGAGTTCTCAGATACGCAGTATTTT. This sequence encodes CASSLRLAEFSDTQYF.

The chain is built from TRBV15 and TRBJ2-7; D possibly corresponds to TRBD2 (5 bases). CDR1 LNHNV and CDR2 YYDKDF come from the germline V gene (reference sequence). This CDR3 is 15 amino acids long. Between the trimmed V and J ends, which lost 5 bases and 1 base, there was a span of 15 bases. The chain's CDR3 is CATSLERVVSYEQYF. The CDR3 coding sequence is TGTGCCACCAGCTTAGAGAGGGTAGTTTCCTACGAGCAGTACTTC.

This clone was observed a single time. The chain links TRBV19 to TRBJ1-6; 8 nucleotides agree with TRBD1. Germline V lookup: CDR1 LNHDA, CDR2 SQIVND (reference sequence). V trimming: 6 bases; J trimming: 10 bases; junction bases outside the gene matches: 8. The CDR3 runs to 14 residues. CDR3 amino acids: CASSRQGSRSPLHF. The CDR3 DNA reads TGTGCCAGTAGCCGACAGGGGTCCCGATCACCCCTCCACTTT.

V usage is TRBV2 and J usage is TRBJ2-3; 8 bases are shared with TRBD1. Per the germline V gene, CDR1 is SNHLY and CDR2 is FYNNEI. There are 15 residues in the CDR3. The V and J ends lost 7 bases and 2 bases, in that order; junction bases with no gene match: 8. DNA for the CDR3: TGTGCCAGCACTAAGGACAGGGCAGTCACAGATACGCAGTATTTT. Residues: CASTKDRAVTDTQYF.

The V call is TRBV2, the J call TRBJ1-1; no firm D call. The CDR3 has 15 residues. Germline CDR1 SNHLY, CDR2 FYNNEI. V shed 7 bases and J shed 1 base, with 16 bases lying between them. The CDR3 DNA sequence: TGTGCCAGCACTATCCCCCTCGCTGGGAACACTGAAGCTTTCTTT. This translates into CASTIPLAGNTEAFF.

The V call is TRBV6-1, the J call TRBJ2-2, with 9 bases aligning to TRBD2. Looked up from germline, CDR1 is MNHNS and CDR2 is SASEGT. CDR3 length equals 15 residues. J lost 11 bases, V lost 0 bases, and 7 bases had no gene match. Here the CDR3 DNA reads TGTGCCAGCAGTGAAGCCTCGTCTAGCGGGGATGAGCTGTTTTTT. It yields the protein CASSEASSSGDELFF.

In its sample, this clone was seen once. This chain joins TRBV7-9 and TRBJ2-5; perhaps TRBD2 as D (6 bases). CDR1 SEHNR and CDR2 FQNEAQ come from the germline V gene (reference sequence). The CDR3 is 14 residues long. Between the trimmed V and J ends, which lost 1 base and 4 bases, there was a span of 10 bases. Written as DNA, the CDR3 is TGTGCCAGCAGCTTAGATGGGGGGATAGAGACCCAGTACTTC. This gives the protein CASSLDGGIETQYF.

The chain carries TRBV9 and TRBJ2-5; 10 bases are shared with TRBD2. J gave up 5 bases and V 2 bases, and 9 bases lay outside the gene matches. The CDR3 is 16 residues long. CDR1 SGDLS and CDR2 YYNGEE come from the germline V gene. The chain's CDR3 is CASSVTSGIRQETQYF. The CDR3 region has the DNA TGTGCCAGCAGCGTTACTAGCGGGATTAGGCAGGAGACCCAGTACTTC.

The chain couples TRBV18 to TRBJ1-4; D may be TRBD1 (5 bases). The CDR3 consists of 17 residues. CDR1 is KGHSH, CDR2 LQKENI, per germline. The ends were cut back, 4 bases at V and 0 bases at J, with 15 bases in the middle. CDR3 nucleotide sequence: TGTGCCAGCTCACTTAACAACGCGGGGGCAACTAATGAAAAACTGTTTTTT. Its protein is CASSLNNAGATNEKLFF.

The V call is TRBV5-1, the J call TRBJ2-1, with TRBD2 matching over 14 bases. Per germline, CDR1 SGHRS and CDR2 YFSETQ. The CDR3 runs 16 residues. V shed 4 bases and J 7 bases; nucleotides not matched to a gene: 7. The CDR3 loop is CASSGGLAGGVNEQFF. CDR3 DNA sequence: TGCGCCAGCAGCGGAGGACTAGCGGGAGGAGTGAATGAGCAGTTCTTC.

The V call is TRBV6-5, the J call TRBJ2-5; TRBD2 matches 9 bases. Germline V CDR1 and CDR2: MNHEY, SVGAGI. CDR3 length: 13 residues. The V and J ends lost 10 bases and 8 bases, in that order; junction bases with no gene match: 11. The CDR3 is CATRSGGPPTQYF. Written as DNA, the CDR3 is TGTGCCACCCGCAGCGGGGGGCCCCCAACCCAGTACTTC.

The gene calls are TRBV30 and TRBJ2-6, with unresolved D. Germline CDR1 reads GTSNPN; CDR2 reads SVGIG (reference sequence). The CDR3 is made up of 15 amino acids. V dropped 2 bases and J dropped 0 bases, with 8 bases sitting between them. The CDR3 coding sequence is TGTGCCTGGAGTTATATCCCCTCTGGGGCCAACGTCCTGACTTTC. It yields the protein CAWSYIPSGANVLTF.

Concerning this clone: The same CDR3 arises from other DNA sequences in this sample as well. The CDR3 is CASSEQGTGANVLTF. In DNA form, the CDR3 reads TGTGCCAGCAGTGAACAGGGGACCGGGGCCAACGTCCTGACTTTC. This chain joins TRBV6-1 and TRBJ2-6; maybe TRBD1 (6 bases). Germline V gives CDR1 MNHNS, CDR2 SASEGT. The CDR3 spans 15 residues. V was cut by 2 bases and J by 4 bases, with 9 bases left in between.

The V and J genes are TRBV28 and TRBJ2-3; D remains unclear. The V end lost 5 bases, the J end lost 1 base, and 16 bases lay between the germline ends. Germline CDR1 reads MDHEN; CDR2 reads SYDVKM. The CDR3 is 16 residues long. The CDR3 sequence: CASSPPQYPRTDTQYF. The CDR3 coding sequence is TGTGCCAGCAGTCCGCCCCAGTACCCTCGCACAGATACGCAGTATTTT.

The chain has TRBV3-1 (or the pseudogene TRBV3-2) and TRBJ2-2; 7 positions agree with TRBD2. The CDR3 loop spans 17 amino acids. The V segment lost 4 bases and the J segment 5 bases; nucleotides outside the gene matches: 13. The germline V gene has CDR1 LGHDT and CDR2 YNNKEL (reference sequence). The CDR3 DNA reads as TGTGCCAGCAGCCCCTTTCGGGGGGACCCCTCAACCGGGGAGCTGTTTTTT. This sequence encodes CASSPFRGDPSTGELFF.

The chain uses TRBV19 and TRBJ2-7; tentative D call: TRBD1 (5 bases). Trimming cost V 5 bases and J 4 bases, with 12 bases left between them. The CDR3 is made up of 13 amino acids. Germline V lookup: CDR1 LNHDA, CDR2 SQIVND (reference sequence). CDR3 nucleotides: TGTGCCAGTAGTGTAAACTCAGGGTACGAGCAGTACTTC. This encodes CASSVNSGYEQYF.

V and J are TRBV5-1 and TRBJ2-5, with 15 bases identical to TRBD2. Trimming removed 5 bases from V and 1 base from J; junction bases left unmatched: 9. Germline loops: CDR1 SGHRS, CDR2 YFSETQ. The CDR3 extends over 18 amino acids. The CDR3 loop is CASSKDRGLAGGQETQYF. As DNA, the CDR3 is TGCGCCAGCAGTAAAGATAGGGGACTAGCGGGGGGCCAAGAGACCCAGTACTTC.

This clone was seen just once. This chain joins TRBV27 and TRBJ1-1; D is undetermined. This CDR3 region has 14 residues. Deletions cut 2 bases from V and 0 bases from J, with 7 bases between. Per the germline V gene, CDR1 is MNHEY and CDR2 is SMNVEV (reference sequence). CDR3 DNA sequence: TGTGCCAGCAGTTTACAACAGATGAACACTGAAGCTTTCTTT. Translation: CASSLQQMNTEAFF.

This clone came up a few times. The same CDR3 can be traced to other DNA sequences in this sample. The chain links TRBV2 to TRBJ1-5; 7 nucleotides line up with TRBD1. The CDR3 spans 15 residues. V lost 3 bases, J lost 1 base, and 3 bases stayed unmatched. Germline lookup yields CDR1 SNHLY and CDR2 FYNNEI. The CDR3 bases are TGTGCCAGCAGTGATAGGGGGCTCAGCAATCAGCCCCAGCATTTT. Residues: CASSDRGLSNQPQHF.

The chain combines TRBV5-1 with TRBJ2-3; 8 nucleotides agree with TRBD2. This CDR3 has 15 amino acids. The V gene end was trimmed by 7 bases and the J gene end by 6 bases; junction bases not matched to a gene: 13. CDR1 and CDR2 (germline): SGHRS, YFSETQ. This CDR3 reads CASGARRGGRDTQYF. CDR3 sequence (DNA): TGCGCCAGCGGAGCGAGACGGGGGGGCCGCGATACGCAGTATTTT.

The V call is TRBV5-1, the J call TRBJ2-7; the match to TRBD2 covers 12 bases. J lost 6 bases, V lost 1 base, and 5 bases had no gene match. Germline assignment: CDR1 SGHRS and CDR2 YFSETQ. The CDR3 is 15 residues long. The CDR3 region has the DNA TGCGCCAGCAGCTTGCCGCTAGCGGGGGGGGGCGAGCAGTACTTC. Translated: CASSLPLAGGGEQYF. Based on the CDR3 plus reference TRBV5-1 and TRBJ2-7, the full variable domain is KAGVTQTPRYLIKTRGQQVTLSCSPISGHRSVSWYQQTPGQGLQFLFEYFSETQRNKGNFPGRFSGRQFSNSRSEMNVSTLELGDSALYLCASSLPLAGGGEQYFGPGTRLTVT.